This TCR beta chain was captured by sequencing in a study of regulatory T cells in long-lasting Graves disease. Researchers made TCR beta libraries by using iRepertoire HTBI primers and running Arm-PCR on CDR3 regions. TCRdb itself ran the multiplex PCR reads through MiXCR, one entry per CDR3 protein. Of 400,000 to 450,000 distinct CDR3 sequences in the sample, about 25% were seen once. Overall study results and limits: Persistent patients had more shared public clonotypes (around 2,800) than new patients (around 950). Accuracy may have suffered from the small sample size. Persistent disease preferred TRBV28, TRBJ1-2 and TRBJ2-5; new disease, TRBV20-1 and TRBJ2-1.

Time point here: persistent/refractory GD, antithyroid drugs over 5 years with positive TRAb. Scientists built the TCR library using RNA that was extracted from PBMCs. American Thyroid Association guidelines defined how Graves' disease was diagnosed. V lost 6 bases to trimming and J lost 5 bases; unmatched junction nucleotides: 4. Germline CDR1 ENHRY, CDR2 SYGVKD. This CDR3 is built from 13 residues. There are a few counts of this clonotype. The antigen is not known. This rearrangement joins TRBV10-3 to TRBJ1-1; 9 nucleotides line up with TRBD1. The origin of this receptor is a female donor with Graves disease. The sequences come from peripheral blood mononuclear cells (PBMCs), collected when the disease was refractory, from a patient treated with antithyroid drugs. CDR3 in amino acids: CAIRRTGDTEAFF. CDR3 coding DNA: TGTGCCATCAGGAGGACAGGGGATACTGAAGCTTTCTTT.